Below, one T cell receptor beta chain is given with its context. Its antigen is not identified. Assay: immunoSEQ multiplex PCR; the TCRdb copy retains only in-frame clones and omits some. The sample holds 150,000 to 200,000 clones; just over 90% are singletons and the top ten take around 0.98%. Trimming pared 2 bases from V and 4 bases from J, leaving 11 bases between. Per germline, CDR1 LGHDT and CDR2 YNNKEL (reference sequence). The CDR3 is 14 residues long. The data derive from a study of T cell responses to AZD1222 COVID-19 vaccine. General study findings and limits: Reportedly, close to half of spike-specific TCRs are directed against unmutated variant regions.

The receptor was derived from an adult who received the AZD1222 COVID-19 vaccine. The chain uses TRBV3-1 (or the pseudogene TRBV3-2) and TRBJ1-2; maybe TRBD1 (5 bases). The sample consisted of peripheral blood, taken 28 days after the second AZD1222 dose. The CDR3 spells CASSQSTVTYGYTF. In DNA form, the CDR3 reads TGTGCCAGCAGCCAATCGACAGTCACCTATGGCTACACCTTC.